The rows below give T cell receptor beta chains drawn from one sample of a study of blood T cell repertoires in COVID-19. Here immunoSEQ multiplex PCR was the method, and the copy in TCRdb shows in-frame clones only, minus some. Of about 410,000 clones in the sample, roughly 87% are singletons; the top ten hold about 0.63%. Source material: PBMCs or T cells enriched from blood (not recorded which). The receptor set was obtained from a man younger than 35 who had recovered from COVID-19. Each CDR3 is given with its conserved first and last residue. Fields, in order: V gene, CDR3 protein.

V: TRBV7-3
CDR3: CASSLRGQGTEAFF

V: TRBV3-1/TRBV3-2
CDR3: CASSQGDRAGAEAFF

V: TRBV12-3/TRBV12-4
CDR3: CASSYRDSVFF

V: TRBV6-1
CDR3: CASSEASGLAGLGF

V: TRBV6-1
CDR3: CASSEYVGQMNTEAFF

V: TRBV6-5
CDR3: CASRLAGATNEQFF

V: TRBV27
CDR3: CASSPYEPSTSEQYF

V: TRBV4-1
CDR3: CASSQGFTSGGNNEQFF

V: TRBV6-5
CDR3: CASLGLAGNTGELFF

V: TRBV29-1
CDR3: CSVSTGTGITEAFF

V: TRBV5-8
CDR3: CASSFFDRGLHEQFF

V: TRBV3-1/TRBV3-2
CDR3: CASSPRGTVTSGNTIYF

V: TRBV3-1/TRBV3-2
CDR3: CASSPPRTGGNTIYF

V: TRBV5-4
CDR3: CASSLALGDEQFF

V: TRBV28
CDR3: CASSSTGTGRGGYTF

V: TRBV18
CDR3: CASSPRQGQNTEAFF

V: TRBV28
CDR3: CASSPFSNQPQHF

V: TRBV7-9
CDR3: CASSLGTSGRRANEQFF

V: TRBV13
CDR3: CASSFIIKGGTVNEQFF

V: TRBV19
CDR3: CASSISSARAYEQYF

V: TRBV28
CDR3: CASSRKPGGNSPLHF

V: TRBV19
CDR3: CASSTLSSNQPQHF